Here is one T cell receptor beta chain with its context. Its antigen is as yet unknown. The data were obtained in a study of OX40 agonist ivuxolimab in advanced cancers. Study-level background: Patients' therapy was ivuxolimab, an antibody that acts as an agonist of OX40 (CD134). The study, taken as a whole, reports: Partial responders dosed at 0.1-3.0 mg/kg displayed clonal expansion ranking among the lowest.

The V and J ends lost 1 base and 0 bases respectively, with 7 bases between them. The CDR3 contains 15 residues. CDR1 is SGHDN and CDR2 is FVKESK in the germline V gene. Method: immunoSEQ multiplex PCR; TCRdb's copy keeps in-frame clones and lacks some. The sample contains just under 75,000 clones, around nine tenths of which appear only once. This receptor was taken from an adult with an advanced solid tumor such as melanoma, head and neck, liver or kidney cancer. This rearrangement joins TRBV14 to TRBJ1-3; D gene uncertain. Sequences were derived from CD4+ or CD8+ T cells sorted from blood, sampled in a trial of the OX40 agonist ivuxolimab. The CDR3 sequence: CASSQGTSSGNTIYF. In DNA form, the CDR3 reads TGTGCCAGCAGCCAAGGGACTAGCTCTGGAAACACCATATATTTT.